Listed below are T cell receptor beta chains from one sample, sequenced in a study of T cell repertoires in cytomegalovirus infection. TCRdb re-derived calls from the reads in MiXCR, one entry per CDR3 protein. The table records under 850,000 distinct CDR3 sequences, about 40% of them present only once. The sequencing input was PBMCs. These receptors all come from a human donor in good health (CMV status not recorded). Some clones in this sample may be carry-over from other donors' samples. Both conserved end residues are trimmed from each CDR3. Fields, in order: V gene, J gene, CDR3 protein.

TRBV5-1	TRBJ2-7	ASRGSDGYYEQY
TRBV29-1	TRBJ2-7	SVLTGREQY
TRBV2	TRBJ2-7	ASSEFGTGPTYEQY
TRBV19	TRBJ2-2	ASSPEILNTGELL
TRBV6-5	TRBJ2-6	ASKVVDSGANVLT
TRBV7-9	TRBJ1-6	AASRDSDNSPLH
TRBV9	TRBJ2-7	ASSGGGQTRDEQY
TRBV15	TRBJ2-7	ATSSSRDFASYEQY
TRBV25-1	TRBJ1-2	ASSDSGARGYT
TRBV19	TRBJ1-5	ASSLGRGVVRQPQH
TRBV11-2	TRBJ1-1	ASSKFGQAMNTEAF
TRBV7-9	TRBJ1-2	ASSLAAPRGYGYT
TRBV12-3/TRBV12-4	TRBJ2-1	ASSLAGTSGHISYNEQF
TRBV6-1	TRBJ2-7	ASSGTDYPYEQY
TRBV19	TRBJ1-3	ASSIQGLRYSGNTIY
TRBV18	TRBJ1-5	ASSPGTVDQPQH
TRBV20-1	TRBJ2-7	SASPSSYEQY
TRBV20-1	TRBJ2-5	SARAGQTRQETQY
TRBV27	TRBJ1-3	ATHAGGRSGNTIY
TRBV28	TRBJ1-3	ASSPPYTGLSGNTIY
TRBV11-1	TRBJ1-4	ASSFGATNEKLF
TRBV19	TRBJ2-3	ASSIGPGDSGVTDTQY
TRBV7-8	TRBJ2-3	ASSNQDRGSTDTQY
TRBV27	TRBJ2-7	ASSFGTGANYEQY
TRBV19	TRBJ1-5	ASSIGDSYQPHH
TRBV28	TRBJ2-7	ASSLLRTGGFYEQY
TRBV19	TRBJ1-1	ASSIDRTGMNTEAF
TRBV20-1	TRBJ2-7	SARYTGVSYEQY
TRBV30	TRBJ1-1	AWSHQRNTEAF
TRBV7-3	TRBJ2-1	ASSSTTSGVKNEQF
TRBV5-4	TRBJ2-1	ASSSPGVEQF
TRBV15	TRBJ2-3	ATSRDQNRAADTQY
TRBV7-2	TRBJ2-4	ASNTGQGYGIQY
TRBV12-3/TRBV12-4	TRBJ2-3	ASSWAGVGPDTQY
TRBV12-3/TRBV12-4	TRBJ1-6	ASSNDSGALH
TRBV7-2	TRBJ1-3	ASSRQTLSGNTIY
TRBV12-3/TRBV12-4	TRBJ2-5	ASSPILAGDEETQY
TRBV7-9	TRBJ2-2	ASDANSANTGELF
TRBV15	TRBJ1-4	ATSRSRGVEKLF
TRBV7-8	TRBJ1-2	ASSSVGSPFNYGYT
TRBV19	TRBJ1-1	ASEQGSGTEAF
TRBV12-3/TRBV12-4	TRBJ1-5	ASSSRTGGSSRQPQH
TRBV4-3	TRBJ2-3	ASSQDRASSTDTQY
TRBV12-3/TRBV12-4	TRBJ2-7	ASSPIPGTGTYEQY
TRBV28	TRBJ2-6	ASTHTWDSGANVLT